A single sample is the source of the 28 T cell receptor beta chains below, sequenced in a study of blood T cell repertoires in COVID-19 (dated by TCRdb to the early 2020s). Libraries were constructed by the immunoSEQ multiplex PCR assay. TCRdb limited this immuneACCESS table to in-frame rearrangements with V and J called. A share of clones is missing; checked studies link under half to unresolved V genes, and the rest is unexplained. For this sample the table gives around 37,000 clones, of which around 84% were detected only once. The ten largest clones represent approximately 1.7% of the sample. The specimen was peripheral blood. These receptors were obtained from a man in his sixties with COVID-19, enrolled during active disease.

This clone occurred a few times. The V and J genes are TRBV5-1 and TRBJ2-2, with D maybe TRBD1 (6 bases). The germline V gene encodes CDR1 SGHRS and CDR2 YFSETQ. Trimming cost V 1 base and J 0 bases, with 13 bases left between them. This CDR3 spans 17 amino acids. The CDR3 bases are TGCGCCAGCAGCTTGACAGGGATCTTCGCGAACACCGGGGAGCTGTTTTTT. It codes for CASSLTGIFANTGELFF. Complete variable domain (other parts from reference TRBV5-1 and TRBJ2-2): KAGVTQTPRYLIKTRGQQVTLSCSPISGHRSVSWYQQTPGQGLQFLFEYFSETQRNKGNFPGRFSGRQFSNSRSEMNVSTLELGDSALYLCASSLTGIFANTGELFFGEGSRLTVL.

The rearrangement links TRBV2 to TRBJ1-6; 7 bases match TRBD1. Per germline, CDR1 SNHLY and CDR2 FYNNEI. The CDR3 length is 15 residues. The V gene end was trimmed by 6 bases and the J gene end by 0 bases; junction bases not matched to a gene: 2. The CDR3 DNA sequence: TGTGCCAGCAGATGGGACAGCTCCTATAATTCACCCCTCCACTTT. It is translated as CASRWDSSYNSPLHF.

The chain is built from TRBV25-1 and TRBJ2-2; D remains ambiguous. The germline V gene has CDR1 MGHDK and CDR2 SYGVNS. CDR3 length: 13 amino acids. V was clipped by 4 bases and J by 4 bases, with 7 bases between them. The CDR3 sequence is CASSGRSTGELFF. CDR3 DNA sequence: TGTGCCAGCAGTGGTAGGAGCACCGGGGAGCTGTTTTTT.

DNA of the CDR3: TGTGCCATCAGTATCAGGGGGCAGAACACTGAAGCTTTCTTT. It yields the protein CAISIRGQNTEAFF. The chain has TRBV10-3 and TRBJ1-1, with TRBD1 identical over 8 bases. The V gene's germline CDR1 is ENHRY and CDR2 SYGVKD. This CDR3 spans 14 amino acids. V was pared by 5 bases and J by 1 base, with 3 bases of the junction left unmatched.

The V and J genes are TRBV5-6 and TRBJ1-1, with 8 bases identical to TRBD1. CDR1 is SGHDT, CDR2 YYEEEE, per germline. This CDR3 has 14 residues. V lost 1 base and J lost 1; bases outside the gene matches: 0. The CDR3 region is CASSLQGANTEAFF. The CDR3 DNA sequence: TGTGCCAGCAGCTTGCAGGGGGCGAACACTGAAGCTTTCTTT.

This chain links TRBV6-5 with TRBJ2-6, with a weak D call TRBD1 (5 bases). This CDR3 region has 14 residues. V lost 4 bases to trimming and J lost 2 bases, with 6 bases between them. Per the germline V gene, CDR1 is MNHEY and CDR2 is SVGAGI. The CDR3 protein is CASSSGTGANVLTF. CDR3 DNA sequence: TGTGCCAGCAGTTCAGGGACTGGGGCCAACGTCCTGACTTTC.

This clone occurred a few times. The chain has TRBV7-2 and TRBJ2-1; 12 bases agree with TRBD2. CDR1 and CDR2 from the germline V gene are SGHTA and FQGNSA. This CDR3 has 18 residues. J gave up 7 bases and V 5 bases, and 15 bases lay outside the gene matches. CDR3 coding DNA: TGTGCCAGCAGCCCCAGAGGACTAGCGGGAAGTAGACGGAATGAGCAGTTCTTC. This gives the protein CASSPRGLAGSRRNEQFF.

The rearrangement joins TRBV7-2 to TRBJ1-2; the match to TRBD1 covers 9 bases. This CDR3 has 13 amino acids. The V and J ends lost 5 bases and 7 bases, in that order; junction bases with no gene match: 5. Germline CDR1 reads SGHTA; CDR2 reads FQGNSA. CDR3 sequence reads: CASSTTGGSGYTF. CDR3 nucleotide sequence: TGTGCCAGCAGCACAACAGGGGGCTCTGGCTACACCTTC.

V is TRBV19 and J is TRBJ1-4; D not resolved. CDR1 and CDR2 (germline): LNHDA, SQIVND (reference sequence). The CDR3 loop spans 13 amino acids. Trimming cost V 6 bases and J 7 bases, with 12 bases left between them. CDR3: CASSYGSGEKLFF. In DNA, the CDR3 is TGTGCCAGTAGCTACGGGTCGGGTGAAAAACTGTTTTTT. Filled out from reference TRBV19 and TRBJ1-4, the complete variable domain reads DGGITQSPKYLFRKEGQNVTLSCEQNLNHDAMYWYRQDPGQGLRLIYYSQIVNDFQKGDIAEGYSVSREKKESFPLTVTSAQKNPTAFYLCASSYGSGEKLFFGSGTQLSVL.

The count of this clone is one. The rearrangement joins TRBV2 to TRBJ2-3; 7 nucleotides line up with TRBD1. V shed 4 bases, J shed 1 base, and the junction held 2 bases outside the gene matches. CDR3 length: 14 residues. Germline V CDR1 and CDR2: SNHLY, FYNNEI. CDR3 in amino acids: CASSADRRTDTQYF. The CDR3 bases are TGTGCCAGCAGTGCGGACAGGCGCACAGATACGCAGTATTTT.

The chain recombines TRBV25-1 with TRBJ1-5; 8 nucleotides agree with TRBD1. V shed 8 bases, J shed 3 bases, and the junction held 6 bases outside the gene matches. Per the germline V gene, CDR1 is MGHDK and CDR2 is SYGVNS. This CDR3 is 14 amino acids long. The CDR3 DNA is TGTGCCAGCTCACAGACAGGGGTCAATCAGCCCCAGCATTTT. Protein sequence: CASSQTGVNQPQHF.

The gene calls are TRBV2 and TRBJ2-7; 8 nucleotides match TRBD2. CDR1 SNHLY and CDR2 FYNNEI come from the germline V gene. The CDR3 totals 14 residues. The junction had 10 bases not matched to a gene; V was cut back by 6 bases and J by 6 bases. The CDR3 nucleotides read TGTGCCAGCAGGAAAGGCACGGCGGGGGGCGAGCAGTACTTC. Residues: CASRKGTAGGEQYF.

This sequence joins TRBV28 and TRBJ1-3, with 8 nucleotides matching TRBD1. The V gene's germline CDR1 is MDHEN and CDR2 SYDVKM. V was pared by 6 bases and J by 2 bases, with 6 bases of the junction left unmatched. There are 15 residues in the CDR3. The CDR3 reads CASRAPGGAGNTIYF. CDR3 sequence (DNA): TGTGCCAGCAGGGCCCCAGGGGGCGCTGGAAACACCATATATTTT.

This clone was counted only a few times. The V and J genes are TRBV12-3 or TRBV12-4 and TRBJ1-3; D may be TRBD1 (6 bases). The length of the CDR3 is 12 residues. The V end lost 6 bases, the J end lost 4 bases, and 7 bases lay between the germline ends. The CDR3 region is CASRGTGNTIYF. CDR3 sequence (DNA): TGTGCCAGCAGAGGGACAGGAAACACCATATATTTT.

The count of this clone is one. This sequence joins TRBV7-2 and TRBJ2-7; D unclear. The CDR3 loop spans 11 amino acids. Germline-derived CDR1 and CDR2 are SGHTA and FQGNSA. V lost 4 bases and J lost 3, with 4 bases in between. The CDR3 bases are TGTGCCAGCAGCTCCATCTACGAGCAGTACTTC. It yields the protein CASSSIYEQYF.

CDR3 protein: CASSAGTDTQYF. CDR3 bases: TGTGCCAGCAGCGCAGGCACAGATACGCAGTATTTT. This chain links TRBV9 with TRBJ2-3, with D hard to call. With 3 bases removed from V and 1 base from J, the gap between germline ends came to 3 bases. There are 12 residues in the CDR3. Germline CDR1 is SGDLS and CDR2 is YYNGEE.

This sequence joins TRBV30 and TRBJ1-1; 8 bases are shared with TRBD1. The CDR3 loop spans 14 amino acids. CDR1 GTSNPN and CDR2 SVGIG come from the germline V gene (reference sequence). J lost 5 bases, V lost 5 bases, and 10 bases had no gene match. This CDR3 reads CAWRTGGRWTEAFF. Here the CDR3 DNA reads TGTGCCTGGCGTACAGGGGGGAGGTGGACTGAAGCTTTCTTT.

This chain uses TRBV7-2 with TRBJ2-5; D is unresolved. Germline CDR1 SGHTA, CDR2 FQGNSA. With 5 bases removed from V and 5 bases from J, the gap between germline ends came to 9 bases. The CDR3 is 12 amino acids. The CDR3 DNA sequence: TGTGCCAGCAGCCGCGCTTCGGAGACCCAGTACTTC. This encodes CASSRASETQYF.

V gene TRBV18 combines with J gene TRBJ1-2, with D uncertain. The CDR3 covers 16 residues. Looked up from germline, CDR1 is KGHSH and CDR2 is LQKENI. Trimming removed 2 bases at V and 8 bases at J, with 21 bases between. CDR3 loop: CASSPYLEGGKAGYTF. CDR3 coding DNA: TGTGCCAGCTCACCATATCTCGAGGGAGGGAAGGCCGGCTACACCTTC.

The rearrangement joins TRBV5-1 to TRBJ2-1; 9 nucleotides line up with TRBD2. With V trimmed by 0 bases and J by 6 bases, 7 bases remained unmatched. Germline loops: CDR1 SGHRS, CDR2 YFSETQ. The CDR3 loop spans 16 amino acids. CDR3 DNA sequence: TGCGCCAGCAGCTTGGAGGGCGGGAGGGCCGGCAATGAGCAGTTCTTC. Amino acid sequence: CASSLEGGRAGNEQFF.

This clone was found once. The chain employs TRBV28 and TRBJ2-1; 11 bases match TRBD2. The CDR3 spans 15 residues. Germline loops: CDR1 MDHEN, CDR2 SYDVKM. V gave up 3 bases and J gave up 5 bases; unmatched junction bases: 3. Written as DNA, the CDR3 is TGTGCCAGCAGTTTTAAGGGACTAGCGGACAATGAGCAGTTCTTC. Protein: CASSFKGLADNEQFF.

The V and J genes are TRBV5-4 and TRBJ2-1; 7 nucleotides match TRBD2. V lost 5 bases, J lost 8 bases, and 16 bases stayed unmatched. The length of the CDR3 is 16 residues. The germline CDR1 and CDR2 sequences are SGHNT and YYREEE (reference sequence). CDR3 amino acids: CASREGAGGSNYEQFF. CDR3 coding DNA: TGTGCCAGCAGGGAAGGTGCCGGCGGGAGTAACTATGAGCAGTTCTTC.

The chain recombines TRBV7-9 with TRBJ1-5; TRBD1 matches at 7 bases. There are 15 residues in the CDR3. The germline V gene has CDR1 SEHNR and CDR2 FQNEAQ (reference sequence). V lost 4 bases to trimming and J lost 6 bases; unmatched junction nucleotides: 9. In nucleotides, the CDR3 is TGTGCCAGCAGCTCCCGAAGGGGGCAGGGTCAGCCCCAGCATTTT. Its translation: CASSSRRGQGQPQHF.

The chain recombines TRBV27 with TRBJ2-7, with D hard to call. CDR1 and CDR2 (germline): MNHEY, SMNVEV (reference sequence). V was clipped by 2 bases and J by 4 bases, with 9 bases between them. The CDR3 consists of 13 residues. The CDR3 DNA reads TGTGCCAGCAGTTTAGGCTTTCAATACGAGCAGTACTTC. This gives the protein CASSLGFQYEQYF.

The gene calls are TRBV6-5 and TRBJ1-3; D is unresolved. In germline, CDR1 is MNHEY, CDR2 SVGAGI. The CDR3 contains 10 residues. Trimming took 8 bases from V and 8 from J, leaving 7 bases between them. CDR3 in amino acids: CASPADTIYF. The CDR3 bases are TGTGCCAGCCCCGCGGACACCATATATTTT.

The V and J genes are TRBV29-1 and TRBJ1-3; 10 bases align to TRBD1. CDR3 length: 12 amino acids. Germline CDR1 is SQVTM and CDR2 is ANQGSEA. With V trimmed by 7 bases and J by 7 bases, 4 bases remained unmatched. DNA for the CDR3: TGCAGCGGGGGGGGACAGGGGAACACCATATATTTT. Encoded protein: CSGGGQGNTIYF. The full variable domain, rest sourced from reference TRBV29-1 and TRBJ1-3, is SAVISQKPSRDICQRGTSLTIQCQVDSQVTMMFWYRQQPGQSLTLIATANQGSEATYESGFVIDKFPISRPNLTFSTLTVSNMSPEDSSIYLCSGGGQGNTIYFGEGSWLTVV.

The V gene is TRBV4-3, the J gene TRBJ1-6; D gene uncertain. This CDR3 spans 16 amino acids. V lost 0 bases and J 6 bases, leaving 12 bases between the germline ends. Germline V lookup: CDR1 LGHNA, CDR2 YSLEER. The CDR3 region is CASSQDEGSINSPLHF. For the CDR3, the DNA is TGCGCCAGCAGCCAAGATGAGGGTAGTATTAATTCACCCCTCCACTTT.

V is TRBV7-2 and J is TRBJ1-6, with TRBD1 as a possible D gene (5 bases). Trimming removed 3 bases from V and 7 bases from J, with 10 bases in between. The V gene's germline CDR1 is SGHTA and CDR2 FQGNSA. The CDR3 sequence is 14 residues long. CDR3 bases: TGTGCCAGCAGCTTGGGGCGGGAGAATTCACCCCTCCACTTT. Amino acid sequence: CASSLGRENSPLHF.